Listed here is a single TCR beta chain. Clones were read by immunoSEQ multiplex PCR, and TCRdb kept only the in-frame ones, dropping some. The sample holds tens of thousands of clones; approximately 78% are singletons and the top ten take 2.5% to 4%. The data were obtained in a study of PD-1 blockade in mismatch repair-deficient tumors. Unmatched junction bases numbered 3, after V lost 2 bases and J lost 11 bases. The germline V gene has CDR1 SGHTA and CDR2 FQGNSA. The CDR3 contains 12 residues. This clonotype was sampled from an adult with mismatch repair-deficient cancer. This sequence joins TRBV7-2 and TRBJ1-1, with 9 bases lining up with TRBD1. The sequencing used peripheral blood, collected 4 weeks after starting pembrolizumab. CDR3 protein: CASSLRTGVAFF. Written as DNA, the CDR3 is TGTGCCAGCAGCTTAAGGACAGGGGTGGCTTTCTTT.